This entry features one TCR beta chain sequence. Measured with immunoSEQ multiplex PCR; TCRdb has only the in-frame clones, and not every one. The data contain some 68,000 clones, roughly nine tenths of them seen just once; the ten biggest clones take up about 1.1%. CDR3 size: 11 residues. Per germline, CDR1 GTSNPN and CDR2 SVGIG (reference sequence). The V end lost 4 bases, the J end lost 4 bases, and 4 bases lay between the germline ends. This sample is part of a study of OX40 agonist ivuxolimab in advanced cancers. The gene calls are TRBV30 and TRBJ1-4; no reliable D call. The receptor was isolated from an adult with an advanced solid tumor such as melanoma, head and neck, liver or kidney cancer. Sequenced material: CD4+ or CD8+ T cells sorted from blood, taken in a trial of the OX40 agonist ivuxolimab. CDR3 nucleotide sequence: TGTGCCTGGATGGGTAATGAAAAACTGTTTTTT. Its protein is CAWMGNEKLFF.